Following are 17 T cell receptor beta chains from one sample sequenced in a study of neurological immune-mediated disorders. Using its own MiXCR run on the 5' RACE reads, TCRdb lists one record per CDR3 protein. The sample has some 77,000 distinct CDR3 sequences, about an eighth seen once. Time point described: longitudinal time-point 1 (baseline). Sequencing was carried out using PBMCs. The receptors shown here come from a female donor with HTLV-1-associated myelopathy (HAM/TSP).

This clonotype was detected a few times. V is TRBV5-1 and J is TRBJ2-1; possibly TRBD1 for D (6 bases). This CDR3 spans 15 amino acids. CDR1 and CDR2 from the germline V gene are SGHRS and YFSETQ. Trimming shortened V by 0 bases and J by 3 bases, and 10 bases separated the two germline ends. DNA of the CDR3: TGCGCCAGCAGCTTGGATCAGGGGATCTACAATGAGCAGTTCTTC. Protein sequence: CASSLDQGIYNEQFF.

Only a few counts were recorded for this clonotype. The genes are TRBV7-8 and TRBJ2-3; 9 nucleotides align to TRBD1. This CDR3 has 17 residues. Germline assignment: CDR1 SGHVS and CDR2 FQNEAQ. With V trimmed by 5 bases and J by 2 bases, 11 bases remained unmatched. The CDR3 nucleotides are TGTGCCAGCAGCGCGAGTCGCGGGACAGGGAACACAGATACGCAGTATTTT. Amino acids: CASSASRGTGNTDTQYF.

This clonotype occurred many times. CDR3 sequence (DNA): TGCAGCGTTGGTGGGCGGGAGACCCAGTACTTC. As protein: CSVGGRETQYF. The J gene is TRBJ2-5, the V gene TRBV29-1; D gene unclear. V lost 4 bases to trimming and J lost 5 bases, with 8 bases between them. The germline gives CDR1 SQVTM, CDR2 ANQGSEA. CDR3 size: 11 residues.

This clonotype was counted ten times or more. This chain uses TRBV4-1 with TRBJ2-1; 13 bases are shared with TRBD2. This CDR3 spans 18 amino acids. Looked up from germline, CDR1 is MGHRA and CDR2 is YSYEKL. J lost 5 bases, V lost 0 bases, and 7 bases had no gene match. CDR3 DNA: TGCGCCAGCAGCCAAGATCGCCCGGGACTAGCGGGGCACAATGAGCAGTTCTTC. Its protein is CASSQDRPGLAGHNEQFF.

This clonotype was counted at least ten times. The chain employs TRBV12-3 or TRBV12-4 and TRBJ1-3, with a possible D match to TRBD1 (6 bases). The CDR3 is made up of 15 amino acids. Deletions cut 1 base from V and 4 bases from J, with 11 bases between. The CDR3 here is CASSLDRVSGNTIYF. Here the CDR3 DNA reads TGTGCCAGCAGTTTAGACAGGGTATCGGGAAACACCATATATTTT.

This clonotype was seen repeatedly, ten times or more. V is TRBV10-3 and J is TRBJ1-5; perhaps TRBD1 as D (6 bases). Trimming pared 9 bases from V and 2 bases from J, leaving 14 bases between. The germline CDR1 and CDR2 sequences are ENHRY and SYGVKD. This CDR3 spans 14 amino acids. CDR3 DNA sequence: TGTGCCATTCAACAGGGAATTGGCAATCAGCCCCAGCATTTT. Amino acids: CAIQQGIGNQPQHF.

This clonotype was seen only a few times. The rearrangement links TRBV2 to TRBJ1-2, with D hard to call. Per the germline V gene, CDR1 is SNHLY and CDR2 is FYNNEI. The V end was cut by 3 bases, the J end by 0 bases, with 5 bases between. The CDR3 runs 13 residues. The CDR3 sequence is CASSEEANYGYTF. CDR3 in DNA: TGTGCCAGCAGTGAGGAGGCTAACTATGGCTACACCTTC.

This clonotype was seen repeatedly, ten times or more. The V call is TRBV2, the J call TRBJ2-1; 10 nucleotides line up with TRBD1. CDR3 length equals 18 residues. V lost 5 bases to trimming and J lost 0 bases; unmatched junction nucleotides: 10. From germline, CDR1 is SNHLY and CDR2 FYNNEI. CDR3 nucleotide sequence: TGTGCCAGCAGTACCGGGACAGGGGAGGGTGCCTCCTACAATGAGCAGTTCTTC. It encodes CASSTGTGEGASYNEQFF.

This clonotype has a count of ten or more. The rearrangement links TRBV20-1 to TRBJ2-3; D gene uncertain. This CDR3 is built from 15 residues. V was cut by 0 bases and J by 2 bases, with 12 bases left in between. Germline lookup yields CDR1 DFQATT and CDR2 SNEGSKA (reference sequence). The CDR3 nucleotides read TGCAGTGCTAGAGAGGAACCCCCGATCACAGATACGCAGTATTTT. This encodes CSAREEPPITDTQYF.

This clonotype was found many times. This chain joins TRBV5-1 and TRBJ2-1; TRBD2 matches at 12 bases. Germline CDR1 reads SGHRS; CDR2 reads YFSETQ. Unmatched junction bases numbered 6, after V lost 4 bases and J lost 4 bases. The CDR3 runs 16 residues. CDR3 loop: CASSRPGLAGYNEQFF. CDR3 bases: TGCGCCAGCAGCAGACCGGGACTAGCGGGTTACAATGAGCAGTTCTTC.

This clonotype was recorded at least ten times. This sequence joins TRBV24-1 and TRBJ1-5; possibly TRBD1 for D (5 bases). This CDR3 spans 21 amino acids. V dropped 10 bases and J dropped 3 bases, with 36 bases sitting between them. CDR1 and CDR2 (germline): KGHDR, SFDVKD. The CDR3 DNA is TGTGCCACAAGGCCGGCGATAACAGGATGTACTATAATGACTTCCAATCAGCCCCAGCATTTT. Protein sequence: CATRPAITGCTIMTSNQPQHF.

This sequence joins TRBV12-3 or TRBV12-4 and TRBJ1-2; D is unresolved. The V and J ends lost 2 bases and 8 bases respectively, with 15 bases between them. This CDR3 region has 14 residues. CDR3 sequence: CASSLPPNEGGYTF. CDR3 sequence (DNA): TGTGCCAGCAGTTTACCCCCAAATGAAGGGGGCTACACCTTC.

Comment on this clonotype: One end of the junction fails to match germline, which may point to a read error. The rearrangement uses TRBV14 and TRBJ2-7; 7 bases are a match to TRBD1. This CDR3 comprises 13 residues. Germline V CDR1 and CDR2: SGHDN, FVKESK. The CDR3 region has the DNA TGTGCCAGCAGCCAAACAGGGGCCTACGAGAAGTACTTC. It translates to CASSQTGAYEKYF. Looking up the rest from reference TRBV14 and TRBJ2-7 gives the full variable domain: EAGVTQFPSHSVIEKGQTVTLRCDPISGHDNLYWYRRVMGKEIKFLLHFVKESKQDESGMPNNRFLAERTGGTYSTLKVQPAELEDSGVYFCASSQTGAYEKYFGPGTRLTVT.

This clonotype was found a few times. A much bigger clone sits one base away, suggesting this may be a read error. This chain uses TRBV5-1 with TRBJ2-5; 10 nucleotides align to TRBD2. The germline CDR1 and CDR2 sequences are SGHRS and YFSETQ. This CDR3 has 14 amino acids. This CDR3 reads CASSSGGARETKYF. For the CDR3, the DNA is TGCGCCAGCAGCAGCGGGGGGGCCCGGGAGACCAAGTACTTC.

This clonotype was seen ten or more times. This sequence joins TRBV2 and TRBJ2-2; D call uncertain. Deletions cut 3 bases from V and 4 bases from J, with 9 bases between. Germline values: CDR1 SNHLY, CDR2 FYNNEI. This CDR3 region has 14 residues. The CDR3 coding sequence is TGTGCCAGCAGTGAGGTGGGAATCACCGGGGAGCTGTTTTTT. Its protein is CASSEVGITGELFF.

This clonotype has ten or more counts. This chain connects TRBV6-1 to TRBJ1-5; possibly TRBD1 for D (5 bases). V was shortened by 8 bases and J by 0 bases, with 8 bases between the two germline ends. This CDR3 has 13 amino acids. In germline, CDR1 is MNHNS, CDR2 SASEGT. DNA for the CDR3: TGTGCCAGCGGGGACGTTAGCAATCAGCCCCAGCATTTT. This sequence encodes CASGDVSNQPQHF.

The table lists this clonotype with many counts. This chain connects TRBV7-9 to TRBJ2-7; D perhaps matches TRBD2 (5 bases). V lost 5 bases and J 5 bases, leaving 7 bases between the germline ends. Germline CDR1 and CDR2: SEHNR and FQNEAQ (reference sequence). CDR3 length: 11 amino acids. CDR3 residues: CASSPGNEQYF. The CDR3 nucleotides are TGTGCCAGCAGCCCCGGGAACGAGCAGTACTTC.